These 5 T cell receptor beta chains originate from one sample sequenced in a study of cytomegalovirus exposure and HLA in healthy donors. PCR primers comprised 60 Vbeta and 13 Jbeta primers. Assay used: immunoSEQ multiplex PCR; TCRdb lists only in-frame clones, some missing. The data contain about 120,000 clones, 70% to 80% of them singletons. The sequenced sample consisted of PBMCs. The receptors were sampled from a man between 18 and 35 years old in good health and CMV-seronegative.

This chain links TRBV19 with TRBJ1-2; D may be TRBD1 (6 bases). Trimming cost V 5 bases and J 7 bases, with 20 bases left between them. Germline V lookup: CDR1 LNHDA, CDR2 SQIVND (reference sequence). The CDR3 consists of 15 residues. In nucleotides, the CDR3 is TGTGCCAGTAGTCTCACCAGGGGCGCCTATCGTGGCTACACCTTC. The encoded protein is CASSLTRGAYRGYTF.

This chain connects TRBV15 to TRBJ2-5; 9 nucleotides agree with TRBD1. The CDR3 is 14 amino acids. V was pared by 8 bases and J by 5 bases, with 9 bases of the junction left unmatched. The germline V gene has CDR1 LNHNV and CDR2 YYDKDF (reference sequence). The CDR3, as DNA: TGTGCCACCGAAGACAGGGGGAACAGCGAGACCCAGTACTTC. Translated: CATEDRGNSETQYF.

V usage is TRBV6-5 and J usage is TRBJ2-1, with TRBD2 identical over 13 bases. Trimming took 5 bases from V and 9 from J; bases not matched to a gene: 4. The CDR3 contains 14 residues. Germline-derived CDR1 and CDR2 are MNHEY and SVGAGI. The DNA of the CDR3 is TGTGCCAGCAGTAGACTAGCGGGAGGAGGTGAGCAGTTCTTC. Amino acids: CASSRLAGGGEQFF.

The V and J genes are TRBV19 and TRBJ1-2, with TRBD1 matching over 8 bases. V shed 5 bases and J 5 bases; nucleotides not matched to a gene: 7. The CDR3 spans 14 residues. Germline assignment: CDR1 LNHDA and CDR2 SQIVND (reference sequence). CDR3 region: CASSLRDRPYGYTF. DNA of the CDR3: TGTGCCAGTAGTTTACGGGACAGGCCTTATGGCTACACCTTC.

This sequence joins TRBV9 and TRBJ1-2, with D possibly matching TRBD1 (6 bases). The CDR3 is 16 amino acids. Germline CDR1 and CDR2: SGDLS and YYNGEE. Between the trimmed V and J ends, which lost 0 bases and 7 bases, there was a span of 19 bases. CDR3 sequence: CASSVGGAGAFGGYTF. The CDR3 region has the DNA TGTGCCAGCAGCGTAGGTGGGGCAGGGGCTTTTGGTGGCTACACCTTC.